A single sample gave rise to the 21 T cell receptor beta chains below, sequenced in a study of T cells in Graves' hyperthyroidism and ophthalmopathy. Amplification targeted TCR beta CDR3 regions from RNA transcripts. TCR CDR3 regions were first amplified by RT-PCR with HTBI primers. Each CDR3 protein gets one entry after TCRdb re-called the multiplex PCR reads with MiXCR. The repertoire holds roughly 290,000 distinct CDR3 sequences, with 13% as singletons. Source material: blood. Source of these receptors: a woman between 25 and 40 years old with Graves' hyperthyroidism that later progressed to Graves' ophthalmopathy.

The V and J genes are TRBV27 and TRBJ2-1; 9 bases agree with TRBD2. The J call may be mistaken, given a closer DNA end match to TRBJ2-7. CDR1 MNHEY and CDR2 SMNVEV come from the germline V gene (reference sequence). CDR3 length: 14 residues. CDR3 bases: TGTGCCAGCAGCCGACTAGCGGCATACAATGAGCAGTACTTC. Residues: CASSRLAAYNEQYF.

The sample holds many counts of this clonotype. The rearrangement links TRBV20-1 to TRBJ1-2; D call uncertain. There are 14 residues in the CDR3. V was cut by 4 bases and J by 4 bases, with 16 bases left in between. Per the germline V gene, CDR1 is DFQATT and CDR2 is SNEGSKA (reference sequence). For the CDR3, the DNA is TGCAGTGCTAAGTGGGCCCGAACGGGCTATGGCTACACCTTC. It specifies CSAKWARTGYGYTF.

This clonotype showed up many times. The chain recombines TRBV19 with TRBJ2-5, with D perhaps TRBD2 (5 bases). The V end lost 3 bases, the J end lost 5 bases, and 13 bases lay between the germline ends. The V gene's germline CDR1 is LNHDA and CDR2 SQIVND (reference sequence). The CDR3 extends over 14 amino acids. This CDR3 is CASSIGGSGETQYF. The CDR3 nucleotides read TGTGCCAGTAGTATCGGCGGGTCCGGGGAGACCCAGTACTTC. Full variable domain (rest looked up from reference TRBV19 and TRBJ2-5): DGGITQSPKYLFRKEGQNVTLSCEQNLNHDAMYWYRQDPGQGLRLIYYSQIVNDFQKGDIAEGYSVSREKKESFPLTVTSAQKNPTAFYLCASSIGGSGETQYFGPGTRLLVL.

This clonotype was counted at least ten times. CDR3 sequence: CASSSHLGAGNTIYF. DNA of the CDR3: TGTGCCAGCAGCTCCCACCTTGGGGCAGGAAACACCATATATTTT. The chain joins TRBV11-2 to TRBJ1-3; perhaps TRBD1 as D (5 bases). The germline V gene encodes CDR1 SGHAT and CDR2 FQNNGV. CDR3 size: 15 residues. Trimming took off 4 bases at V and 4 bases at J, with 14 bases between the two ends.

Concerning this clonotype itself: A much more abundant neighbour one base away suggests this may be a read error. The CDR3 DNA sequence: TGTGCCAGGAGTGCGGGACGAACGACCTACAATGAGCAGTTCTTC. Translating gives CARSAGRTTYNEQFF. J is TRBJ2-1 and V is TRBV6-1; weak D call: TRBD2 (6 bases). The CDR3 contains 15 residues. Germline CDR1 and CDR2: MNHNS and SASEGT.

The chain employs TRBV6-2 or TRBV6-3 and TRBJ1-4; TRBD1 is a possible D gene (6 bases). The CDR3 length is 14 residues. The germline V and J ends were trimmed by 1 base and 7 bases, with 10 bases remaining between them. Germline CDR1 is MNHEY and CDR2 is SVGEGT. CDR3 sequence reads: CASSYLGRGEKLFF. The CDR3 coding sequence is TGTGCCAGCAGTTACTTGGGCAGGGGTGAAAAACTGTTTTTT.

CDR3 in DNA: TGCGCCAGCAGCCGTCCAAGTGGTCCGGGGGGGGGTACGCAGTATTTT. It specifies CASSRPSGPGGGTQYF. The V gene is TRBV4-1, the J gene TRBJ2-3; 8 bases line up with TRBD2. The CDR3 has 16 residues. The V segment lost 4 bases and the J segment 8 bases; nucleotides outside the gene matches: 14. Germline assignment: CDR1 MGHRA and CDR2 YSYEKL.

This clonotype was detected many times. This sequence joins TRBV3-1 and TRBJ1-2; a possible D gene is TRBD1 (5 bases). The V and J ends lost 0 bases and 0 bases respectively, with 8 bases between them. From germline, CDR1 is LGHDT and CDR2 YNNKEL (reference sequence). This CDR3 region has 15 residues. The CDR3 region is CASSQDGAANYGYTF. For the CDR3, the DNA is TGTGCCAGCAGCCAAGATGGGGCGGCTAACTATGGCTACACCTTC.

The CDR3 DNA reads as TGTGCCAGCAGATACCCGCCCGGGGGGGGAACCTACAATGAGCAGTTCTTC. Amino acid sequence: CASRYPPGGGTYNEQFF. The genes are TRBV27 and TRBJ2-1; TRBD2 aligns across 8 bases. The CDR3 consists of 17 residues. The germline CDR1 and CDR2 sequences are MNHEY and SMNVEV (reference sequence). The V segment lost 6 bases and the J segment 2 bases; nucleotides outside the gene matches: 12.

This chain uses TRBV6-5 with TRBJ2-7; the match to TRBD2 covers 10 bases. Losses at the gene ends were 2 bases for V and 12 bases for J; bases not matched to a gene: 13. The CDR3 runs 15 residues. The germline CDR1 and CDR2 sequences are MNHEY and SVGAGI. The CDR3 DNA reads TGTGCCAGCAGTTACGCGGAGCTAGCGGGAGAGGGGCCGTACTTC. Protein sequence: CASSYAELAGEGPYF.

This clonotype was seen once. CDR3 sequence: CASSLGQGFTDTQYF. The CDR3 DNA reads TGTGCCAGCAGCTTAGGACAGGGATTCACAGATACGCAGTATTTT. V usage is TRBV11-2 and J usage is TRBJ2-3; 7 nucleotides match TRBD1. This CDR3 region has 15 residues. With 1 base clipped from V and 2 bases from J, the junction kept 3 bases outside the gene matches. Germline values: CDR1 SGHAT, CDR2 FQNNGV.

This clonotype was picked up many times. The J gene is TRBJ2-4, the V gene TRBV7-2; D unresolved. Germline V gives CDR1 SGHTA, CDR2 FQGNSA. The CDR3 contains 17 residues. V shed 1 base and J shed 0 bases, with 13 bases lying between them. The CDR3 is CASSLEDRALAKNIQYF. The DNA for the CDR3 is TGTGCCAGCAGCTTAGAGGACCGTGCTCTAGCCAAAAACATTCAGTACTTC.

This clonotype was seen more than once but under ten times. The chain couples TRBV5-5 to TRBJ2-1; TRBD1 agrees at 8 bases. The CDR3 covers 17 residues. Germline CDR1 reads SGHKS; CDR2 reads YYEKEE (reference sequence). V shed 0 bases, J shed 6 bases, and the junction held 11 bases outside the gene matches. The CDR3, as DNA: TGTGCCAGCAGCTTGGGGCCCATATATGACAGGGGCAATGAGCAGTTCTTC. It encodes CASSLGPIYDRGNEQFF.

This clonotype came up many times. The chain uses TRBV25-1 and TRBJ2-1; 7 nucleotides agree with TRBD2. The CDR3 contains 15 residues. Germline V lookup: CDR1 MGHDK, CDR2 SYGVNS. With V trimmed by 3 bases and J by 5 bases, 7 bases remained unmatched. CDR3 bases: TGTGCCAGCAGTGAGCGGGAGAACGCACACAATGAGCAGTTCTTC. Translating gives CASSERENAHNEQFF. The variable domain in full, completed from reference TRBV25-1 and TRBJ2-1, reads EADIYQTPRYLVIGTGKKITLECSQTMGHDKMYWYQQDPGMELHLIHYSYGVNSTEKGDLSSESTVSRIRTEHFPLTLESARPSHTSQYLCASSERENAHNEQFFGPGTRLTVL.

This clonotype was detected ten times or more. The V and J genes are TRBV28 and TRBJ2-2; a possible D gene is TRBD1 (6 bases). V was cut by 3 bases and J by 6 bases, with 20 bases left in between. Germline CDR1 reads MDHEN; CDR2 reads SYDVKM. The CDR3 extends over 17 amino acids. CDR3: CASSLFMGDISSGELFF. In DNA form, the CDR3 reads TGTGCCAGCAGTTTGTTTATGGGGGACATATCGTCCGGGGAGCTGTTTTTT.

This clonotype was counted at least ten times. The J gene is TRBJ2-3, the V gene TRBV14; unclear D gene. Germline V gives CDR1 SGHDN, CDR2 FVKESK. This CDR3 spans 16 amino acids. V lost 2 bases to trimming and J lost 0 bases, with 12 bases between them. CDR3 nucleotides: TGTGCCAGCAGCCAAAGTATTAGCTCAAGCACAGATACGCAGTATTTT. It encodes CASSQSISSSTDTQYF.

This clonotype was seen a handful of times. The rearrangement links TRBV25-1 to TRBJ2-7; no reliable D call. Trimming pared 2 bases from V and 5 bases from J, leaving 19 bases between. In germline, CDR1 is MGHDK, CDR2 SYGVNS. CDR3 length: 16 residues. The CDR3 DNA reads as TGTGCCAGCAGTGAAGGACCCCCATACTCTGTGAACGAGCAGTACTTC. This sequence encodes CASSEGPPYSVNEQYF.

This chain uses TRBV6-2 or TRBV6-3 with TRBJ1-5; the match to TRBD1 covers 7 bases. The CDR3 has 16 residues. Trimming cost V 5 bases and J 5 bases; bases outside gene matches: 12. Germline assignment: CDR1 MNHEY and CDR2 SVGEGT. The CDR3 DNA reads TGTGCCAGCAGTCATGATTTCCGGGACAGTTATCAGCCCCAGCATTTT. Its protein product is CASSHDFRDSYQPQHF.

The rearrangement uses TRBV5-1 and TRBJ1-5; D might be TRBD1 (6 bases). V was trimmed by 0 bases and J by 8 bases, leaving 15 bases between them. Germline assignment: CDR1 SGHRS and CDR2 YFSETQ. The length of the CDR3 is 15 residues. This chain's CDR3 is CASSLGDTVGEPQHF. The CDR3 nucleotides are TGCGCCAGCAGCTTGGGGGACACCGTAGGGGAGCCCCAGCATTTT. Together with reference TRBV5-1 and TRBJ1-5, the CDR3 gives the full variable domain: KAGVTQTPRYLIKTRGQQVTLSCSPISGHRSVSWYQQTPGQGLQFLFEYFSETQRNKGNFPGRFSGRQFSNSRSEMNVSTLELGDSALYLCASSLGDTVGEPQHFGDGTRLSIL.

This clonotype was seen many times. V gene TRBV6-1 combines with J gene TRBJ2-3; no firm D call. CDR3 length: 15 amino acids. The germline V gene encodes CDR1 MNHNS and CDR2 SASEGT. V lost 5 bases and J lost 1, with 13 bases in between. CDR3 region: CASSYQDGGTDTQYF. CDR3 coding DNA: TGTGCCAGCAGTTATCAGGATGGGGGCACAGATACGCAGTATTTT.

In this sample, this clonotype turned up many times. One end of the junction fails to match germline, which may point to a read error. The J gene is TRBJ2-7, the V gene TRBV7-2, with a possible D match to TRBD2 (5 bases). CDR1 and CDR2 from the germline V gene are SGHTA and FQGNSA. The CDR3 is made up of 13 amino acids. For the CDR3, the DNA is TGTGCCAGCAGCCTAGCCGGGTTCTACGAGCAGTACTTC. Translated: CASSLAGFYEQYF.